This T cell receptor (beta chain) was retrieved from a study of long-term antiretroviral therapy in people with HIV. Specimens held roughly 1-11 million cryopreserved PBMC prior to DNA extraction. V dropped 5 bases and J dropped 3 bases, with 14 bases sitting between them. Germline V lookup: CDR1 SEHNR, CDR2 FQNEAQ (reference sequence). CDR3 length equals 14 residues. Concerning this clone: Its antigen is unidentified.

Version v3.0 of the immunoSEQ assay was performed at survey level. Assay: immunoSEQ multiplex PCR; the TCRdb copy retains only in-frame clones and omits some. This sample has tens of thousands of clones, with about 85% found just once. Study-wide findings and caveats: Versus controls, repertoires in people with HIV had narrower CDR3 length ranges.

The sequence came from a man aged 18 to 29 with HIV. V gene TRBV7-9 combines with J gene TRBJ2-7; D possibly corresponds to TRBD1 (6 bases). The source material was unsorted PBMCs, sampled 1.1 years after starting antiretroviral therapy. CDR3 protein: CASSRLAQGYEQYF. As DNA, the CDR3 is TGTGCCAGCAGCCGACTCGCACAGGGCTACGAGCAGTACTTC. Drawing the rest from reference TRBV7-9 and TRBJ2-7, the complete variable domain is DTGVSQNPRHKITKRGQNVTFRCDPISEHNRLYWYRQTLGQGPEFLTYFQNEAQLEKSRLLSDRFSAERPKGSFSTLEIQRTEQGDSAMYLCASSRLAQGYEQYFGPGTRLTVT.